The 26 T cell receptor beta chains presented below share a single source sample, sequenced in a study of post-analysis software for immune sequencing data. Overall study results and limits: TRBV5-6, TRBV5-1 and TRBV20-1 were among five TRBV segments more frequent in patients than controls.

Their recognized antigens are unknown. TCR beta cDNA libraries included unique molecular identifiers. MiXCR, run by TCRdb on the PCR reads, gives a single entry per CDR3 protein. This table has hundreds of thousands of distinct CDR3 sequences, about 53% appearing once. Specimen: blood. The receptors derive from a girl aged 10-17 years with multiple sclerosis.

In this sample, this clonotype turned up a few times. V is TRBV6-6 and J is TRBJ2-4, with D tentatively TRBD2 (6 bases). Per the germline V gene, CDR1 is MNHNY and CDR2 is SVGAGI (reference sequence). CDR3 length: 17 residues. V was shortened by 2 bases and J by 1 base, with 15 bases between the two germline ends. CDR3 bases: TGTGCCAGCAGTTACCCAATCGGAGGGTCCGCCAAAAACATTCAGTACTTC. Protein product: CASSYPIGGSAKNIQYF.

CDR3 nucleotide sequence: TGTGCCAGCAGCTTACGGACAGGGTGGGGAGAGACCCAGTACTTC. Its protein is CASSLRTGWGETQYF. The chain combines TRBV7-7 with TRBJ2-5, with TRBD1 identical over 8 bases. V was pared by 2 bases and J by 4 bases, with 6 bases of the junction left unmatched. The germline gives CDR1 SSHAT, CDR2 FNYEAQ (reference sequence). The CDR3 length is 15 residues. The full variable domain, in which reference TRBV7-7 and TRBJ2-5 provide the parts outside the CDR3, is GAGVSQSPRYKVTKRGQDVTLRCDPISSHATLYWYQQALGQGPEFLTYFNYEAQPDKSGLPSDRFSAERPEGSISTLTIQRTEQRDSAMYRCASSLRTGWGETQYFGPGTRLLVL.

The chain is built from TRBV10-3 and TRBJ2-7; no firm D call. This CDR3 has 13 residues. The V end was cut by 6 bases, the J end by 0 bases, with 9 bases between. Germline loops: CDR1 ENHRY, CDR2 SYGVKD. CDR3 nucleotide sequence: TGTGCCATCAGGGACCGCGACTCCTACGAGCAGTACTTC. Its protein is CAIRDRDSYEQYF.

The chain combines TRBV3-1 with TRBJ2-7; no definite D call. The CDR3 is 13 amino acids. Per the germline V gene, CDR1 is LGHDT and CDR2 is YNNKEL (reference sequence). With 1 base removed from V and 5 bases from J, the gap between germline ends came to 9 bases. This chain's CDR3 is CASSQVLSHEQYF. CDR3 nucleotide sequence: TGTGCCAGCAGCCAAGTGTTATCCCACGAGCAGTACTTC.

For the CDR3, the DNA is TGCAGCGTAGTTCGACAGTCCTGCTACGAGCAGTACTTC. Its translation: CSVVRQSCYEQYF. The J gene is TRBJ2-7, the V gene TRBV29-1; perhaps TRBD1 as D (5 bases). Germline lookup yields CDR1 SQVTM and CDR2 ANQGSEA. The CDR3 is 13 amino acids. V shed 6 bases and J shed 3 bases, with 15 bases lying between them.

This rearrangement joins TRBV7-6 to TRBJ2-5, with D maybe TRBD2 (7 bases). Germline CDR1 reads SGHVS; CDR2 reads FNYEAQ. CDR3 size: 15 residues. V was trimmed by 5 bases and J by 3 bases, leaving 16 bases between them. The chain's CDR3 is CASSPLGGAKETQYF. The CDR3 nucleotides read TGTGCCAGCAGCCCACTAGGGGGGGCTAAAGAGACCCAGTACTTC. The variable domain in full, completed from reference TRBV7-6 and TRBJ2-5, reads GAGVSQSPRYKVTKRGQDVALRCDPISGHVSLYWYRQALGQGPEFLTYFNYEAQQDKSGLPNDRFSAERPEGSISTLTIQRTEQRDSAMYRCASSPLGGAKETQYFGPGTRLLVL.

This clonotype was observed a handful of times. Compared with germline, one end of the junction differs, possibly owing to a read error. V is TRBV7-3 and J is TRBJ1-2; 8 bases line up with TRBD1. The germline gives CDR1 SGHTA, CDR2 FQGTGA. This CDR3 contains 16 residues. The CDR3 nucleotides read TGTGCCAACAGCTTAAGTCGGGACAGGAATTTCTATGGCTACACCTTC. It codes for CANSLSRDRNFYGYTF.

This rearrangement joins TRBV4-1 to TRBJ2-7, with 7 bases identical to TRBD2. Germline values: CDR1 MGHRA, CDR2 YSYEKL. The CDR3 covers 16 residues. The ends lost 4 bases at V and 3 bases at J; junction bases unmatched: 12. The CDR3 DNA reads TGCGCCAGCAGCCCTTTGGGGGGGGATAGAGACTACGAGCAGTACTTC. It codes for CASSPLGGDRDYEQYF.

This clonotype was recorded a few times. This chain connects TRBV4-1 to TRBJ2-3; weak D call: TRBD2 (5 bases). V was cut by 0 bases and J by 1 base, with 14 bases left in between. Germline-derived CDR1 and CDR2 are MGHRA and YSYEKL. This CDR3 contains 17 residues. The CDR3 loop reads CASSQEFRSRGTDTQYF. CDR3 coding DNA: TGCGCCAGCAGCCAAGAGTTTCGGTCGCGGGGCACAGATACGCAGTATTTT.

This rearrangement joins TRBV3-1 to TRBJ1-2; no firm D call. Germline V gives CDR1 LGHDT, CDR2 YNNKEL (reference sequence). CDR3 length: 14 residues. V was shortened by 0 bases and J by 4 bases, with 9 bases between the two germline ends. The CDR3 protein is CASSQDLHSYGYTF. CDR3 bases: TGTGCCAGCAGCCAAGATTTACATAGCTATGGCTACACCTTC.

The chain uses TRBV5-1 and TRBJ2-3, with D hard to call. V was shortened by 2 bases and J by 2 bases, with 6 bases between the two germline ends. The CDR3 runs to 13 residues. The germline gives CDR1 SGHRS, CDR2 YFSETQ. The CDR3 DNA reads TGCGCCAGCAGCTTTGACAACACAGATACGCAGTATTTT. Translated: CASSFDNTDTQYF.

This clonotype appeared a few times. The chain has TRBV28 and TRBJ2-7; 7 bases match TRBD2. The CDR3 runs 14 residues. The germline V gene encodes CDR1 MDHEN and CDR2 SYDVKM. Unmatched junction bases numbered 3, after V lost 2 bases and J lost 2 bases. Here the CDR3 DNA reads TGTGCCAGCAGTTTAAAGGGAGGGACCTACGAGCAGTACTTC. Translation: CASSLKGGTYEQYF.

The chain joins TRBV20-1 to TRBJ1-6; 11 bases line up with TRBD1. Germline V gene sequence: CDR1 DFQATT, CDR2 SNEGSKA (reference sequence). This CDR3 region has 14 residues. The J segment lost 9 bases and the V segment lost 3 bases, leaving 4 bases of the junction unmatched. CDR3 residues: CSASGTGGASPLHF. CDR3 DNA sequence: TGCAGTGCTAGCGGGACAGGGGGAGCTTCACCCCTCCACTTT.

The chain has TRBV20-1 and TRBJ2-7, with 12 bases matching TRBD2. Trimming cost V 2 bases and J 4 bases; bases outside gene matches: 9. The CDR3 extends over 16 amino acids. CDR1 and CDR2 from the germline V gene are DFQATT and SNEGSKA (reference sequence). The CDR3 sequence: CSARPRTSGTGYEQYF. CDR3 sequence (DNA): TGCAGTGCTAGACCCAGGACTAGCGGGACGGGGTACGAGCAGTACTTC.

This clonotype was counted a few times. This chain joins TRBV14 and TRBJ2-7, with 7 nucleotides matching TRBD1. CDR1 is SGHDN and CDR2 is FVKESK in the germline V gene. V lost 3 bases and J lost 0; bases outside the gene matches: 5. The CDR3 sequence is 15 residues long. The CDR3 spells CASSHPGTASYEQYF. The CDR3 nucleotides are TGTGCCAGCAGCCATCCCGGGACAGCCTCCTACGAGCAGTACTTC.

The chain joins TRBV10-3 to TRBJ2-5, with D unclear. The J call may not be correct, given that the DNA end is closer to TRBJ2-7. The germline V gene encodes CDR1 ENHRY and CDR2 SYGVKD. CDR3 length: 11 residues. CDR3 coding DNA: TGTGCCATCAGCCATTCCTACGAGCAGTACTTC. This gives the protein CAISHSYEQYF.

This clonotype was counted only a few times. The chain carries TRBV20-1 and TRBJ2-3, with 7 bases identical to TRBD2. This CDR3 has 14 residues. The germline V gene has CDR1 DFQATT and CDR2 SNEGSKA (reference sequence). V lost 3 bases and J lost 2; bases outside the gene matches: 5. CDR3 DNA: TGCAGTGCTAGGACTAGCCTCATCACAGATACGCAGTATTTT. It specifies CSARTSLITDTQYF.

V gene TRBV5-1 combines with J gene TRBJ2-5, with no clear D. The CDR3 runs 12 residues. V lost 2 bases and J 5 bases, leaving 7 bases between the germline ends. Germline CDR1 is SGHRS and CDR2 is YFSETQ. The DNA for the CDR3 is TGCGCCAGCAGCTTCTCGTCGGAGACCCAGTACTTC. Translation gives CASSFSSETQYF.

The gene calls are TRBV20-1 and TRBJ1-2; D perhaps matches TRBD1 (5 bases). The V and J ends lost 0 bases and 6 bases respectively, with 17 bases between them. The CDR3 loop spans 15 amino acids. Per the germline V gene, CDR1 is DFQATT and CDR2 is SNEGSKA (reference sequence). The CDR3 nucleotides read TGCAGTGCTAGAGATGGGGCCGGGGATGCTAATGGCTACACCTTC. Protein product: CSARDGAGDANGYTF.

This clonotype was seen only a few times. V is TRBV6-5 and J is TRBJ2-4, with D tentatively TRBD1 (6 bases). Germline CDR1 reads MNHEY; CDR2 reads SVGAGI. The CDR3 extends over 14 amino acids. V gave up 8 bases and J gave up 0 bases, with 11 bases separating them. The CDR3 DNA reads as TGTGCCAGCCGACAGGCACTAGCCAAAAACATTCAGTACTTC. It specifies CASRQALAKNIQYF.

V is TRBV4-1 and J is TRBJ2-1; a possible D gene is TRBD2 (5 bases). The CDR3 extends over 15 amino acids. Trimming left V 0 bases short and J 9 bases short, with 15 bases between. The germline gives CDR1 MGHRA, CDR2 YSYEKL. The CDR3 protein is CASSQDLNSAREQFF. The CDR3 DNA is TGCGCCAGCAGCCAAGATCTGAATAGCGCCCGTGAGCAGTTCTTC.

There are a few counts of this clonotype. The chain joins TRBV20-1 to TRBJ2-4; possibly TRBD1 for D (6 bases). Germline CDR1 and CDR2: DFQATT and SNEGSKA (reference sequence). V was trimmed by 3 bases and J by 4 bases, leaving 13 bases between them. The CDR3 has 14 amino acids. Here the CDR3 reads CSASSGTKKNIQYF. In DNA form, the CDR3 reads TGCAGTGCTAGCTCCGGGACAAAGAAAAACATTCAGTACTTC.

J is TRBJ1-2 and V is TRBV29-1; no clear D. V gave up 3 bases and J gave up 3 bases, with 2 bases separating them. Germline V gene data show CDR1 as SQVTM and CDR2 as ANQGSEA. This CDR3 spans 10 amino acids. The CDR3 region has the DNA TGCAGCGTTGAGTACTATGGCTACACCTTC. Its protein is CSVEYYGYTF.

This clonotype has a handful of counts. This chain joins TRBV29-1 and TRBJ2-3; D call uncertain. This CDR3 spans 12 amino acids. Trimming took off 3 bases at V and 0 bases at J, with 4 bases between the two ends. The germline CDR1 and CDR2 sequences are SQVTM and ANQGSEA. The CDR3 coding sequence is TGCAGCGTTGAGGCTAGCACAGATACGCAGTATTTT. Protein product: CSVEASTDTQYF.

The chain couples TRBV10-1 to TRBJ2-3; no clear D gene. This CDR3 has 13 amino acids. CDR1 is WNHNN and CDR2 is SYGVQD in the germline V gene (reference sequence). The V gene lost 10 bases and the J gene lost 2 bases, with 13 bases spanning the gap. The chain's CDR3 is CATQELITDTQYF. CDR3 bases: TGCGCCACCCAAGAACTGATCACAGATACGCAGTATTTT.

The rearrangement uses TRBV14 and TRBJ1-2, with D unclear. The CDR3 is made up of 17 amino acids. V dropped 2 bases and J dropped 4 bases, with 20 bases sitting between them. Per the germline V gene, CDR1 is SGHDN and CDR2 is FVKESK. CDR3 region: CASSQTDATLASYGYTF. CDR3 DNA: TGTGCCAGCAGCCAAACTGATGCGACTCTAGCCTCCTATGGCTACACCTTC.